This section outlines one T cell receptor (beta chain) sequence together with its context. The antigen is undetermined. The method was immunoSEQ multiplex PCR; TCRdb's version includes in-frame clones alone and lacks a portion of them. The top ten hold around 12% of the sample, which has 110,000 to 150,000 clones, just under 95% seen once. Germline V lookup: CDR1 SEHNR, CDR2 FQNEAQ (reference sequence). The V segment lost 3 bases and the J segment 3 bases; nucleotides outside the gene matches: 3. This CDR3 is 15 amino acids long. This specimen comes from a study of T cell responses to AZD1222 COVID-19 vaccine. Whole-study findings and limits: Across the whole spike, CD4 TCRs peaked at regions 160-218 and 743-854.

This clonotype originated in an adult who had recovered from COVID-19. The sample was peripheral blood, taken after recovery from COVID-19. This chain links TRBV7-9 with TRBJ1-5; 9 bases are shared with TRBD1. The CDR3 DNA reads TGTGCCAGCAGCTTGGGGACAGGGAACAATCAGCCCCAGCATTTT. Protein product: CASSLGTGNNQPQHF.